The 20 T cell receptor beta chains below were found in one sample sequenced in a study of CD8+ T cells in alopecia areata (dated by TCRdb to 2017 to 2018). The library was produced with the immunoSEQ multiplex PCR assay. To provide template for TCR sequencing, every sample had RNA extracted and reverse transcribed into cDNA. Imported from immuneACCESS, the table was reduced by TCRdb to in-frame sequences with V and J called. These copies leave out some clones; in studies compared against another copy, an unresolved V gene accounts for under half, and the cause of the remainder is not known. The sample table records roughly 170,000 clones; 59% of these occur just once. The ten largest account for approximately 14% of the sample. The time point label corresponds to: baseline before oral tofacitinib. Specimen: CD4+ T cells sorted from blood, collected at week 0. Every receptor here comes from a human donor with alopecia areata.

The chain joins TRBV11-1 to TRBJ2-5, with D possibly matching TRBD2 (5 bases). V was clipped by 5 bases and J by 2 bases, with 18 bases between them. The CDR3 has 16 amino acids. Germline loops: CDR1 SGHAT, CDR2 FQDESV (reference sequence). CDR3 loop: CASSTPRGVVQETQYF. The CDR3 DNA reads TGTGCCAGCAGCACACCACGGGGAGTGGTACAAGAGACCCAGTACTTC.

This clone was observed many times. The CDR3 spells CASSYSTDRVMYF. The CDR3 nucleotides read TGTGCCAGCAGTTACTCGACAGACCGAGTCATGTATTTT. The gene calls are TRBV6-5 and TRBJ2-3, with D maybe TRBD1 (5 bases). The CDR3 runs to 13 residues. Germline values: CDR1 MNHEY, CDR2 SVGAGI. The V end lost 0 bases, the J end lost 14 bases, and 15 bases lay between the germline ends.

The chain couples TRBV7-2 to TRBJ1-1; D remains unclear. The V and J ends lost 4 bases and 7 bases respectively, with 13 bases between them. CDR1 is SGHTA and CDR2 is FQGNSA in the germline V gene. This CDR3 comprises 13 residues. The CDR3 loop is CASSSNTVYEAFF. The CDR3 DNA follows: TGTGCCAGCAGCTCAAACACCGTTTATGAAGCTTTCTTT.

This clone was detected once. The V gene is TRBV6-5, the J gene TRBJ1-6; D gene unclear. The CDR3 covers 13 residues. Trimming removed 6 bases at V and 9 bases at J, with 12 bases between. The germline V gene has CDR1 MNHEY and CDR2 SVGAGI. This CDR3 reads CASSRVEGSPLHF. CDR3 bases: TGTGCCAGCAGCCGAGTAGAGGGTTCACCCCTCCACTTT.

This sequence joins TRBV7-9 and TRBJ2-3; D is possibly TRBD2 (6 bases). The length of the CDR3 is 17 residues. V dropped 1 base and J dropped 7 bases, with 21 bases sitting between them. CDR1 SEHNR and CDR2 FQNEAQ come from the germline V gene (reference sequence). CDR3 region: CASSLVNSGGGVNTQYF. The CDR3 region has the DNA TGTGCCAGCAGCTTAGTCAACAGCGGAGGCGGGGTTAATACGCAGTATTTT.

The V and J genes are TRBV7-9 and TRBJ2-7, with 7 bases matching TRBD1. The CDR3 spans 13 residues. V trimming: 6 bases; J trimming: 2 bases; junction bases outside the gene matches: 4. CDR1 and CDR2 (germline): SEHNR, FQNEAQ (reference sequence). CDR3 sequence (DNA): TGTGCCAGCAGTTGGGACAGAGCCTACGAGCAGTACTTC. As protein: CASSWDRAYEQYF.

Written as DNA, the CDR3 is TGCGCCAGCAGCTTGGACATCGGAGAGACCCAGTACTTC. It specifies CASSLDIGETQYF. The V and J genes are TRBV5-1 and TRBJ2-5, with unresolved D. V was clipped by 0 bases and J by 4 bases, with 7 bases between them. In germline, CDR1 is SGHRS, CDR2 YFSETQ. The CDR3 has 13 residues.

This chain connects TRBV9 to TRBJ2-3; D gene uncertain. The CDR3 extends over 16 amino acids. V lost 2 bases and J lost 6, with 19 bases in between. CDR1 SGDLS and CDR2 YYNGEE come from the germline V gene. The CDR3 loop is CASSVSKGPRLDTQYF. The CDR3 DNA reads as TGTGCCAGCAGCGTTAGTAAAGGACCCCGGTTGGATACGCAGTATTTT.

This chain's CDR3 is CASSVDGPPYEQYF. DNA of the CDR3: TGTGCCAGCAGCGTCGATGGACCCCCCTACGAGCAGTACTTC. J is TRBJ2-7 and V is TRBV9; D gene ambiguous. Trimming removed 2 bases from V and 2 bases from J, with 11 bases in between. Germline loops: CDR1 SGDLS, CDR2 YYNGEE. The CDR3 covers 14 residues.

The V call is TRBV7-9, the J call TRBJ1-2; D is ambiguous. V gave up 10 bases and J gave up 3 bases, with 9 bases separating them. The CDR3 loop spans 11 amino acids. The germline V gene has CDR1 SEHNR and CDR2 FQNEAQ (reference sequence). The CDR3 reads CATPRDYGYTF. CDR3 sequence (DNA): TGTGCCACCCCCCGGGACTATGGCTACACCTTC.

V usage is TRBV7-9 and J usage is TRBJ2-7; no firm D call. The CDR3 consists of 12 residues. The germline gives CDR1 SEHNR, CDR2 FQNEAQ (reference sequence). V lost 5 bases and J 6 bases, leaving 11 bases between the germline ends. CDR3 sequence (DNA): TGTGCCAGCAGCCCCCCATTGGGCGAGCAGTACTTC. It codes for CASSPPLGEQYF.

V usage is TRBV2 and J usage is TRBJ1-2; 7 bases align to TRBD1. Germline lookup yields CDR1 SNHLY and CDR2 FYNNEI. CDR3 length: 16 amino acids. J gave up 2 bases and V 2 bases, and 8 bases lay outside the gene matches. The CDR3 loop reads CASSERETGKNYGYTF. The CDR3, as DNA: TGTGCCAGCAGTGAAAGGGAGACAGGGAAGAACTATGGCTACACCTTC.

This chain uses TRBV25-1 with TRBJ2-3, with TRBD2 as a possible D gene (6 bases). This CDR3 has 13 residues. Germline V lookup: CDR1 MGHDK, CDR2 SYGVNS. The V gene lost 7 bases and the J gene lost 1 base, with 9 bases spanning the gap. The DNA of the CDR3 is TGTGCCAGCATTCCGGGGGGCACAGATACGCAGTATTTT. Its translation: CASIPGGTDTQYF. The full variable domain, with the rest looked up from reference TRBV25-1 and TRBJ2-3, is EADIYQTPRYLVIGTGKKITLECSQTMGHDKMYWYQQDPGMELHLIHYSYGVNSTEKGDLSSESTVSRIRTEHFPLTLESARPSHTSQYLCASIPGGTDTQYFGPGTRLTVL.

This clone was counted a few times. The V call is TRBV10-3, the J call TRBJ2-1; 14 bases are a match to TRBD2. The trim removed 8 bases at V and 0 bases at J, leaving 0 bases unmatched. The CDR3 is 15 residues long. The germline gives CDR1 ENHRY, CDR2 SYGVKD. The CDR3 sequence is CAIGTSGGSYNEQFF. CDR3 nucleotide sequence: TGTGCCATCGGGACTAGCGGGGGCTCCTACAATGAGCAGTTCTTC.

This clone was found a few times. This sequence joins TRBV15 and TRBJ1-2; D is possibly TRBD1 (5 bases). The V gene's germline CDR1 is LNHNV and CDR2 YYDKDF (reference sequence). This CDR3 has 14 residues. V lost 2 bases to trimming and J lost 2 bases, with 9 bases between them. The CDR3 sequence: CATSRQGPNYGYTF. The CDR3 DNA is TGTGCCACCAGCAGACAGGGCCCAAACTATGGCTACACCTTC.

The chain joins TRBV10-3 to TRBJ1-1; D not certain. Between the trimmed V and J ends, which lost 3 bases and 1 base, there was a span of 9 bases. CDR1 is ENHRY, CDR2 SYGVKD, per germline. CDR3 length equals 14 residues. CDR3 region: CAISDAGRNTEAFF. The CDR3 nucleotides are TGTGCCATCAGTGATGCGGGGAGGAACACTGAAGCTTTCTTT.

This clone has a handful of counts. This CDR3 reads CASGGGNTEAFF. CDR3 DNA sequence: TGTGCCAGCGGAGGTGGGAACACTGAAGCTTTCTTT. This sequence joins TRBV6-5 and TRBJ1-1, with D unclear. The CDR3 spans 12 residues. Trimming cost V 8 bases and J 1 base, with 8 bases left between them. In germline, CDR1 is MNHEY, CDR2 SVGAGI.

The J gene is TRBJ1-5, the V gene TRBV4-1; tentative D call: TRBD1 (5 bases). V dropped 0 bases and J dropped 5 bases, with 11 bases sitting between them. The germline V gene encodes CDR1 MGHRA and CDR2 YSYEKL. The CDR3 is 15 residues long. The CDR3 loop reads CASSQDGQGDQPQHF. The DNA for the CDR3 is TGCGCCAGCAGCCAAGACGGGCAGGGAGATCAGCCCCAGCATTTT.

The rearrangement joins TRBV29-1 to TRBJ1-1; TRBD1 matches at 10 bases. This CDR3 region has 15 residues. Per germline, CDR1 SQVTM and CDR2 ANQGSEA. V gave up 5 bases and J gave up 5 bases; unmatched junction bases: 11. CDR3 sequence: CSVSSGQGGQTEAFF. In DNA, the CDR3 is TGCAGCGTTTCCTCAGGACAGGGGGGACAAACTGAAGCTTTCTTT. The entire variable domain, with the rest obtained from reference TRBV29-1 and TRBJ1-1, is as follows: SAVISQKPSRDICQRGTSLTIQCQVDSQVTMMFWYRQQPGQSLTLIATANQGSEATYESGFVIDKFPISRPNLTFSTLTVSNMSPEDSSIYLCSVSSGQGGQTEAFFGQGTRLTVV.

A few counts support this clone. The CDR3 protein is CASSSVAANTEAFF. The DNA for the CDR3 is TGTGCCAGCAGCTCCGTGGCAGCTAACACTGAAGCTTTCTTT. This rearrangement joins TRBV5-6 to TRBJ1-1; D remains ambiguous. V lost 3 bases to trimming and J lost 2 bases, with 11 bases between them. Germline CDR1 SGHDT, CDR2 YYEEEE. This CDR3 is built from 14 residues.